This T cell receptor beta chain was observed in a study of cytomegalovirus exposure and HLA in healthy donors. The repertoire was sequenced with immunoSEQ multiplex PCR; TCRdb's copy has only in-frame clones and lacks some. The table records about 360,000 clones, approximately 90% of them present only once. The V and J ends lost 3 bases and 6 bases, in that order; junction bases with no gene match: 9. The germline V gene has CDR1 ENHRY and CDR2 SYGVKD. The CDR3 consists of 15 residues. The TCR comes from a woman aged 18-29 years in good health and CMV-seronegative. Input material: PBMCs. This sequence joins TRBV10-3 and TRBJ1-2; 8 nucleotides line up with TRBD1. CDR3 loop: CAISDRQGAGNGYTF. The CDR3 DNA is TGTGCCATCAGTGATCGTCAGGGGGCTGGCAATGGCTACACCTTC.